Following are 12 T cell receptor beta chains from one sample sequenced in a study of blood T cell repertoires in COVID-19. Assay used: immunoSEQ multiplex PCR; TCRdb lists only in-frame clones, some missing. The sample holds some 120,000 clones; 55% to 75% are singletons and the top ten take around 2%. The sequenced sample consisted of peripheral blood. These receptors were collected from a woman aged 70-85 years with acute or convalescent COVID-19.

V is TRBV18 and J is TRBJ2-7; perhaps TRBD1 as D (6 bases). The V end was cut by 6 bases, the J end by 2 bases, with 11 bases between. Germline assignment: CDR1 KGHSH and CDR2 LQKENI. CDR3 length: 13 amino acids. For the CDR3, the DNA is TGTGCCAGCTCCGAACAGGGTCCCTACGAGCAGTACTTC. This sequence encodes CASSEQGPYEQYF.

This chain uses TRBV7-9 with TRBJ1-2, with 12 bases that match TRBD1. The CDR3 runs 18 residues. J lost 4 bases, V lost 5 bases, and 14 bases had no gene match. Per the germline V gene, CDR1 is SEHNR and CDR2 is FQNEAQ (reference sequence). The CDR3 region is CASSPSPGTGGRSYGYTF. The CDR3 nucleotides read TGTGCCAGCAGCCCAAGTCCCGGGACAGGGGGCAGAAGCTATGGCTACACCTTC. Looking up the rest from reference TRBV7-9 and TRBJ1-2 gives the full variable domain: DTGVSQNPRHKITKRGQNVTFRCDPISEHNRLYWYRQTLGQGPEFLTYFQNEAQLEKSRLLSDRFSAERPKGSFSTLEIQRTEQGDSAMYLCASSPSPGTGGRSYGYTFGSGTRLTVV.

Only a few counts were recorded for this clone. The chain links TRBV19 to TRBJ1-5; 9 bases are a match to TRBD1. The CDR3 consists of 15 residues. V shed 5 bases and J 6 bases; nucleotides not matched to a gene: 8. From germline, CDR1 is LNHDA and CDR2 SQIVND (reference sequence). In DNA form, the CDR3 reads TGTGCCAGTAGTCCCGGGACAGGGTATCGTCAGCCCCAGCATTTT. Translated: CASSPGTGYRQPQHF.

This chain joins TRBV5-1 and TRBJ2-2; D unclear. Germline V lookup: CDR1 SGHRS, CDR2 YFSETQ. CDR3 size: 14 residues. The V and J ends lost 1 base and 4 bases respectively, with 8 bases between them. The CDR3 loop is CASSLSWATGELFF. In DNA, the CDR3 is TGCGCCAGCAGCTTGTCATGGGCCACCGGGGAGCTGTTTTTT.

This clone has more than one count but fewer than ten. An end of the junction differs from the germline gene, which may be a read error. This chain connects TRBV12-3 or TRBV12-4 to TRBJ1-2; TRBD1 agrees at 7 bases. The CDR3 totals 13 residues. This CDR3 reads CASSSRDSRGSAF. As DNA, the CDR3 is TGTGCCAGCAGTTCCCGGGACAGCCGAGGCTCGGCCTTC.

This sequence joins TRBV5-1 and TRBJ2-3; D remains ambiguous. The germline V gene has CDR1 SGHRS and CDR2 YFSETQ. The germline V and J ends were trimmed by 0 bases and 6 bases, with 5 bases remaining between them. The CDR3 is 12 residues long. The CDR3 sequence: CASSLGADTQYF. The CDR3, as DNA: TGCGCCAGCAGCTTGGGGGCTGATACGCAGTATTTT.

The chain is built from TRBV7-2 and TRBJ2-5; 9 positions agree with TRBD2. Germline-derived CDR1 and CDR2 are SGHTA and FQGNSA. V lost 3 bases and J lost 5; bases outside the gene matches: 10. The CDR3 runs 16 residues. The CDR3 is CASSFTRGGGAETQYF. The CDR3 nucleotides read TGTGCCAGCAGCTTTACGCGTGGCGGGGGGGCGGAGACCCAGTACTTC.

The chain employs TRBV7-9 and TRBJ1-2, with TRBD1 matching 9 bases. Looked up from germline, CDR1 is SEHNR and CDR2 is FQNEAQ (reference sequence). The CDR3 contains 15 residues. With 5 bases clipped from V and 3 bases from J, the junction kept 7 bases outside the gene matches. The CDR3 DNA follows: TGTGCCAGCAGCCCCAACAGGGGGCGCGACTATGGCTACACCTTC. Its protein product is CASSPNRGRDYGYTF.

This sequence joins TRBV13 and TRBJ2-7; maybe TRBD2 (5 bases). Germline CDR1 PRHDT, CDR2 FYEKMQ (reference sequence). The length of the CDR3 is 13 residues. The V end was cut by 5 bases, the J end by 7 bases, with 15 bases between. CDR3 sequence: CASSTGSRGEQYF. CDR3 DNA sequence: TGTGCCAGCAGCACGGGGTCCCGAGGAGAGCAGTACTTC. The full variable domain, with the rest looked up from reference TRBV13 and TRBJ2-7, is AAGVIQSPRHLIKEKRETATLKCYPIPRHDTVYWYQQGPGQDPQFLISFYEKMQSDKGSIPDRFSAQQFSDYHSELNMSSLELGDSALYFCASSTGSRGEQYFGPGTRLTVT.

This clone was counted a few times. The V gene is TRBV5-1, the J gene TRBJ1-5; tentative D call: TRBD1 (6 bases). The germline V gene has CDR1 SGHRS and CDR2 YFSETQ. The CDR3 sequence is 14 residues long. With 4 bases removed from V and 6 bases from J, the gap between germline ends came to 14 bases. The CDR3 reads CASSKGGDGQPQHF. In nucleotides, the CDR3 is TGCGCCAGCAGCAAAGGGGGTGACGGTCAGCCCCAGCATTTT.

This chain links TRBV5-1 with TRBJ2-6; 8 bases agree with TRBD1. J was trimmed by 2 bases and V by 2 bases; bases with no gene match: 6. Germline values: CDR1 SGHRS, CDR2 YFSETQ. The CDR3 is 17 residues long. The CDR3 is CASSFERTGTGANVLTF. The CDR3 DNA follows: TGCGCCAGCAGCTTCGAGAGGACAGGGACTGGGGCCAACGTCCTGACTTTC.

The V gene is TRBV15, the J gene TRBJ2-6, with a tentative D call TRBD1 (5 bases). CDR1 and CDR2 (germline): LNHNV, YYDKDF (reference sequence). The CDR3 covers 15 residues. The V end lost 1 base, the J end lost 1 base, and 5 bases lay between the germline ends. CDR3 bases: TGTGCCACCAGCAGAGGACAGTCTGGGGCCAACGTCCTGACTTTC. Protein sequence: CATSRGQSGANVLTF.